These 8 T cell receptor beta chains originate from one sample sequenced in a study of T cell repertoires in cytomegalovirus infection. Using its own MiXCR run on the reads, TCRdb lists one record per CDR3 protein. The sample contains a few hundred thousand distinct CDR3 sequences, roughly an eighth of which appear only once. The sequenced sample consisted of PBMCs. These receptors all come from a human donor in good health (CMV status not recorded). Some clones in this sample may be carry-over from other donors' samples.

In this sample, this clonotype turned up many times. The V and J genes are TRBV7-2 and TRBJ2-2; D may correspond to TRBD1 or TRBD2 (5 bases each). Germline V CDR1 and CDR2: SGHTA, FQGNSA. V lost 1 base and J 2 bases, leaving 11 bases between the germline ends. This CDR3 comprises 16 residues. Here the CDR3 reads CASSLGGNGNTGELFF. The CDR3 nucleotides are TGTGCCAGCAGCTTAGGGGGGAATGGTAACACCGGGGAGCTGTTTTTT.

This clonotype was seen at least ten times. The CDR3 is CASIAGGNNEQFF. CDR3 in DNA: TGTGCCAGCATTGCGGGAGGGAACAATGAGCAGTTCTTC. The genes are TRBV2 and TRBJ2-1, with 9 bases lining up with TRBD2. The CDR3 totals 13 residues. V gave up 7 bases and J gave up 5 bases; unmatched junction bases: 3. CDR1 SNHLY and CDR2 FYNNEI come from the germline V gene.

This clonotype was found many times. J is TRBJ2-5 and V is TRBV6-2 or TRBV6-3, with D possibly matching TRBD2 (5 bases). This CDR3 contains 16 residues. Germline V lookup: CDR1 MNHEY, CDR2 SVGEGT. V was cut by 0 bases and J by 1 base, with 12 bases left in between. CDR3 protein: CASSYSASIPQETQYF. CDR3 DNA sequence: TGTGCCAGCAGTTACTCAGCTAGCATTCCCCAAGAGACCCAGTACTTC.

This clonotype was recorded at least ten times. The chain carries TRBV6-1 and TRBJ1-5; TRBD1 matches at 7 bases. The CDR3 spans 15 residues. Germline V CDR1 and CDR2: MNHNS, SASEGT. V trimming: 4 bases; J trimming: 1 base; junction bases outside the gene matches: 4. The DNA of the CDR3 is TGTGCCAGCAGTGTTGGACAGGCCAGCAATCAGCCCCAGCATTTT. Encoded protein: CASSVGQASNQPQHF.

This clonotype was seen many times. The chain combines TRBV29-1 with TRBJ2-5; 8 bases line up with TRBD1. Germline values: CDR1 SQVTM, CDR2 ANQGSEA. The CDR3 is 14 amino acids. Trimming at V came to 5 bases and at J to 1 base, leaving 6 bases not matched to a gene. The CDR3 coding sequence is TGCAGCGTTCGAGGGGGACAGGCCCAAGAGACCCAGTACTTC. It specifies CSVRGGQAQETQYF.

V is TRBV6-2 or TRBV6-3 and J is TRBJ1-1; a weak D match, TRBD1 (6 bases). The germline gives CDR1 MNHEY, CDR2 SVGEGT. Trimming took off 7 bases at V and 1 base at J, with 10 bases between the two ends. There are 13 residues in the CDR3. The CDR3 spells CASKQGPNTEAFF. The CDR3 region has the DNA TGTGCCAGCAAACAGGGACCGAACACTGAAGCTTTCTTT.

This rearrangement joins TRBV20-1 to TRBJ2-3; 10 bases are shared with TRBD1. Germline V gene data show CDR1 as DFQATT and CDR2 as SNEGSKA (reference sequence). CDR3 size: 13 residues. The junction had 3 bases not matched to a gene; V was cut back by 6 bases and J by 3 bases. The CDR3: CSAEGQGTDTQYF. CDR3 DNA: TGCAGTGCAGAGGGACAGGGGACAGATACGCAGTATTTT.

This clonotype was recorded many times. The genes are TRBV7-6 and TRBJ1-1; 11 positions agree with TRBD1. Germline lookup yields CDR1 SGHVS and CDR2 FNYEAQ. Unmatched junction bases numbered 9, after V lost 4 bases and J lost 2 bases. The CDR3 extends over 17 amino acids. Here the CDR3 reads CASSSGGWTGGNTEAFF. CDR3 nucleotide sequence: TGTGCCAGCAGCTCCGGTGGGTGGACAGGGGGCAACACTGAAGCTTTCTTT.